This is a list of T cell receptor beta chains from one sample in a study of T cell changes during pregnancy in multiple sclerosis. Generated by immunoSEQ multiplex PCR, the TCRdb table keeps only in-frame clones and is missing some. The profile shows under 80,000 clones, about 89% of them singletons. Sequenced material: peripheral blood, taken in the second trimester of pregnancy. These receptors were collected from a female donor with multiple sclerosis, enrolled in a pregnancy study. CDR3s include the opening cysteine and the closing phenylalanine or tryptophan. A D gene is named only where the DNA matches it firmly. Not every row has a clone size; where given, it reads once, few, many or a size class.

V gene: TRBV5-1
clone size: -
J gene: TRBJ2-3
D gene: -
CDR3 DNA: TGCGCCAGCAGCTTCGGGGACTCCCTTTCCGATACGCAGTATTTT
CDR3 protein: CASSFGDSLSDTQYF

V gene: TRBV7-7
clone size: -
J gene: TRBJ2-3
D gene: TRBD2
CDR3 DNA: TGTGCCAGCAGCCAGGGACTAGCGAAAGCAGATACGCAGTATTTT
CDR3 protein: CASSQGLAKADTQYF

V gene: TRBV7-7
clone size: -
J gene: TRBJ2-3
D gene: TRBD1
CDR3 DNA: TGTGCCAGCAGTACAGGGGAAACAGATACGCAGTATTTT
CDR3 protein: CASSTGETDTQYF

V gene: TRBV4-1
clone size: -
J gene: TRBJ1-2
D gene: -
CDR3 DNA: TGCGCCAGCAGCCAAGATCTGGGGACAGGCTACACCTTC
CDR3 protein: CASSQDLGTGYTF

V gene: TRBV7-9
clone size: -
J gene: TRBJ2-7
D gene: TRBD1
CDR3 DNA: TGTGCCAGCAGCGCAACCTCCGGGACAGGGGACGAGCAGTACTTC
CDR3 protein: CASSATSGTGDEQYF

V gene: TRBV18
clone size: -
J gene: TRBJ2-7
D gene: TRBD1
CDR3 DNA: TGTGCCAGCTCACCGGGACAGCCGTTTGTGTACGAGCAGTACTTC
CDR3 protein: CASSPGQPFVYEQYF

V gene: TRBV18
clone size: -
J gene: TRBJ2-7
D gene: TRBD1
CDR3 DNA: TGTGCCAGCTCACCGCCCGGGACAGGGAACTACGAGCAGTACTTC
CDR3 protein: CASSPPGTGNYEQYF

V gene: TRBV5-1
clone size: once
J gene: TRBJ1-1
D gene: -
CDR3 DNA: TGCGCCAGCAGCACCGGGCCGGGGGGCCCGAACACTGAAGCTTTCTTT
CDR3 protein: CASSTGPGGPNTEAFF

V gene: TRBV5-4
clone size: -
J gene: TRBJ2-5
D gene: TRBD1
CDR3 DNA: TGTGCCAGCAGCTTGGGACATCAGACAGGGGAGACCCAGTACTTC
CDR3 protein: CASSLGHQTGETQYF

V gene: TRBV7-6
clone size: once
J gene: TRBJ2-7
D gene: TRBD1
CDR3 DNA: TGTGCCAGCAGCCGGACAGGGTCCTACGAGCAGTACTTC
CDR3 protein: CASSRTGSYEQYF

V gene: TRBV7-2
clone size: once
J gene: TRBJ1-1
D gene: -
CDR3 DNA: TGTGCCAGCAGCCCGGGGTTCGGGCGGACTGAAGCTTTCTTT
CDR3 protein: CASSPGFGRTEAFF

V gene: TRBV19
clone size: -
J gene: TRBJ2-3
D gene: -
CDR3 DNA: TGTGCCAGTAGTTTCGGGACTAGCACAGATACGCAGTATTTT
CDR3 protein: CASSFGTSTDTQYF

V gene: TRBV6-1
clone size: -
J gene: TRBJ2-1
D gene: -
CDR3 DNA: TGTGCCAGCAGTGTTTGGTGGGCTGTCAACAATGAGCAGTTCTTC
CDR3 protein: CASSVWWAVNNEQFF

V gene: TRBV30
clone size: -
J gene: TRBJ2-2
D gene: TRBD1
CDR3 DNA: TGTGCCTGGAGCCATTTTACAGGGGGCTCGAACACCGGGGAGCTGTTTTTT
CDR3 protein: CAWSHFTGGSNTGELFF

V gene: TRBV11-1
clone size: -
J gene: TRBJ2-7
D gene: TRBD2
CDR3 DNA: TGTGCCAGCAGCTTATTCAGCGGGGAGTTAGGGGAGCAGTACTTC
CDR3 protein: CASSLFSGELGEQYF

V gene: TRBV7-3
clone size: -
J gene: TRBJ2-2
D gene: -
CDR3 DNA: TGTGCCAGCTCATCGGGGGGCAACACCGGGGAGCTGTTTTTT
CDR3 protein: CASSSGGNTGELFF

V gene: TRBV18
clone size: -
J gene: TRBJ1-6
D gene: TRBD1
CDR3 DNA: TGTGCCAGCTCATCAACATATGGACAGGTCTATAATTCACCCCTCCACTTT
CDR3 protein: CASSSTYGQVYNSPLHF

V gene: TRBV7-9
clone size: -
J gene: TRBJ2-3
D gene: TRBD2
CDR3 DNA: TGTGCCAGCAGCTTCGGGACTAGCGGGACAGATACGCAGTATTTT
CDR3 protein: CASSFGTSGTDTQYF

V gene: TRBV7-2
clone size: -
J gene: TRBJ1-1
D gene: TRBD1
CDR3 DNA: TGTGCCAGCAGCTGGGACAGGGCTGGACCTGAAGCTTTCTTT
CDR3 protein: CASSWDRAGPEAFF

V gene: TRBV2
clone size: -
J gene: TRBJ2-7
D gene: TRBD1
CDR3 DNA: TGTGCCAGAGCCGGGACAGACTCCTACGAGCAGTACTTC
CDR3 protein: CARAGTDSYEQYF

V gene: TRBV27
clone size: -
J gene: TRBJ2-1
D gene: -
CDR3 DNA: TGTGCCAGCAGTTCCGCTACGGGGAGTGAGCAGTTCTTC
CDR3 protein: CASSSATGSEQFF

V gene: TRBV2
clone size: -
J gene: TRBJ2-7
D gene: -
CDR3 DNA: TGTGCCAGCGAAGGACGGGAGAGCTCCTACGAGCAGTACTTC
CDR3 protein: CASEGRESSYEQYF

V gene: TRBV25-1
clone size: -
J gene: TRBJ1-1
D gene: -
CDR3 DNA: TGTGCCAGCACCCTAGAGGGGAACACTGAAGCTTTCTTT
CDR3 protein: CASTLEGNTEAFF

V gene: TRBV10-3
clone size: -
J gene: TRBJ1-2
D gene: TRBD1
CDR3 DNA: TGTGCCATCAGTGACCACGGGGGGGACAGGGGTATTATCTATGGCTACACCTTC
CDR3 protein: CAISDHGGDRGIIYGYTF

V gene: TRBV27
clone size: -
J gene: TRBJ2-3
D gene: -
CDR3 DNA: TGTGCCAGCAGTTTATCCCAGTTCACAGATACGCAGTATTTT
CDR3 protein: CASSLSQFTDTQYF

V gene: TRBV6-4
clone size: -
J gene: TRBJ2-1
D gene: -
CDR3 DNA: TGTGCCAGCAGTGACCGGGCGGGTTGGCCCGACAATGAGCAGTTCTTC
CDR3 protein: CASSDRAGWPDNEQFF

V gene: TRBV7-8
clone size: -
J gene: TRBJ2-7
D gene: TRBD2
CDR3 DNA: TGTGCCAGCAGCCTTAGCCTGCGACTAGCGGGAGGCCACGAGCAGTACTTC
CDR3 protein: CASSLSLRLAGGHEQYF

V gene: TRBV11-2
clone size: once
J gene: TRBJ1-3
D gene: -
CDR3 DNA: TGTGCCAGCAGCTCATTTTTCTCTGGAAACACCATATATTTT
CDR3 protein: CASSSFFSGNTIYF

V gene: TRBV7-7
clone size: -
J gene: TRBJ1-5
D gene: -
CDR3 DNA: TGTGCCAGCAGCCGAGGGTTCCAGGGAGGTGTCCGCAATCAGCCCCAGCATTTT
CDR3 protein: CASSRGFQGGVRNQPQHF

V gene: TRBV30
clone size: -
J gene: TRBJ1-3
D gene: TRBD1
CDR3 DNA: TGTGCCTGGAGTCCCGGACAGGGGGATTTGAACACCATATATTTT
CDR3 protein: CAWSPGQGDLNTIYF

V gene: TRBV2
clone size: -
J gene: TRBJ1-5
D gene: TRBD1
CDR3 DNA: TGTGCCAGCAGAGGGGGACAGGGGAATCAGCCCCAGCATTTT
CDR3 protein: CASRGGQGNQPQHF

V gene: TRBV7-9
clone size: -
J gene: TRBJ2-1
D gene: TRBD2
CDR3 DNA: TGTGCCAGCAGCCCCCCCGTCCCCGCTAGCGGGGGGGGTCCCCATGAGCAGTTCTTC
CDR3 protein: CASSPPVPASGGGPHEQFF

V gene: TRBV12-2
clone size: -
J gene: TRBJ1-5
D gene: -
CDR3 DNA: TGTGCAAGTCGCTTATTGTCCGGGGTCAATGGTAGGGGCAATCAGCCCCAGCATTTT
CDR3 protein: CASRLLSGVNGRGNQPQHF

V gene: TRBV10-2
clone size: -
J gene: TRBJ1-2
D gene: TRBD1
CDR3 DNA: TGCGCCAGCAGCGGGGGACAGGGGAATGGCTACACCTTC
CDR3 protein: CASSGGQGNGYTF

V gene: TRBV7-6
clone size: -
J gene: TRBJ2-7
D gene: -
CDR3 DNA: TGTGCCAGCGGCGTCGGGGATAACTACGAGCAGTACTTC
CDR3 protein: CASGVGDNYEQYF

V gene: TRBV7-9
clone size: -
J gene: TRBJ2-5
D gene: -
CDR3 DNA: TGTGCCAGCAGCACACAGGGAAAAGAGACCCAGTACTTC
CDR3 protein: CASSTQGKETQYF

V gene: TRBV4-3
clone size: -
J gene: TRBJ2-3
D gene: -
CDR3 DNA: TGCGCCAGCAGCCAAGATCCCACGGGAGATACGCAGTATTTT
CDR3 protein: CASSQDPTGDTQYF

V gene: TRBV6-5
clone size: -
J gene: TRBJ2-7
D gene: TRBD2
CDR3 DNA: TGTGCCAGCAGTTTCTCGACTAGCGGTGCATACGAGCAGTACTTC
CDR3 protein: CASSFSTSGAYEQYF

V gene: TRBV6-5
clone size: -
J gene: TRBJ1-2
D gene: TRBD1
CDR3 DNA: TGTGCCAGCGGGGCGGGGAACAGGGGGGTCAAAGGCTACACCTTC
CDR3 protein: CASGAGNRGVKGYTF

V gene: TRBV9
clone size: -
J gene: TRBJ1-2
D gene: TRBD1
CDR3 DNA: TGTGCCAGCAGCGGGCAGACAGGGGATGGCTACACCTTC
CDR3 protein: CASSGQTGDGYTF

V gene: TRBV2
clone size: -
J gene: TRBJ2-7
D gene: -
CDR3 DNA: TGTGCCAGCAGTGAGGAAGGGAGGAACGAGCAGTACTTC
CDR3 protein: CASSEEGRNEQYF

V gene: TRBV20-1
clone size: -
J gene: TRBJ1-2
D gene: -
CDR3 DNA: TGCAGTGCTAACGAAGGAGGCGGCTACACCTTC
CDR3 protein: CSANEGGGYTF

V gene: TRBV5-4
clone size: -
J gene: TRBJ2-1
D gene: TRBD1
CDR3 DNA: TGTGCCAGCAGCCCGGACAGGCTGTGGAATGAGCAGTTCTTC
CDR3 protein: CASSPDRLWNEQFF

V gene: TRBV4-3
clone size: -
J gene: TRBJ2-6
D gene: -
CDR3 DNA: TGCGCCAGCAGCCCCACAGGAGTTTACTCTGGGGCCAACGTCCTGACTTTC
CDR3 protein: CASSPTGVYSGANVLTF

V gene: TRBV7-9
clone size: -
J gene: TRBJ1-2
D gene: TRBD1
CDR3 DNA: TGTGCCAGCGGACGGACAGGGAGGGTGGCTAACTATGGCTACACCTTC
CDR3 protein: CASGRTGRVANYGYTF

V gene: TRBV6-6
clone size: -
J gene: TRBJ2-7
D gene: -
CDR3 DNA: TGTGCCAGCAGTTACCCAGGGGGACTCTACGAGCAGTACTTC
CDR3 protein: CASSYPGGLYEQYF

V gene: TRBV11-1
clone size: once
J gene: TRBJ1-5
D gene: -
CDR3 DNA: TGTGCCAGCAGCTTAGCTCCTCGGTTCGAGGGGGACAATCAGCCCCAGCATTTT
CDR3 protein: CASSLAPRFEGDNQPQHF

V gene: TRBV11-2
clone size: -
J gene: TRBJ1-1
D gene: -
CDR3 DNA: TGTGCCAGCAGCTTACGGGGGGTATGGAACACTGAAGCTTTCTTT
CDR3 protein: CASSLRGVWNTEAFF

V gene: TRBV7-8
clone size: -
J gene: TRBJ2-1
D gene: TRBD2
CDR3 DNA: TGTGCCAGCAGCTTGCCGGCTAGCGGGATCCATGAGCAGTTCTTC
CDR3 protein: CASSLPASGIHEQFF

V gene: TRBV19
clone size: -
J gene: TRBJ2-7
D gene: -
CDR3 DNA: TGTGCCAGTAGTGAACTAGGGACTCGGCAGTACTTC
CDR3 protein: CASSELGTRQYF

V gene: TRBV10-3
clone size: -
J gene: TRBJ2-1
D gene: -
CDR3 DNA: TGTGCCATCAGTGTGGCAGGGGACAATGAGCAGTTCTTC
CDR3 protein: CAISVAGDNEQFF

V gene: TRBV6-1
clone size: -
J gene: TRBJ1-3
D gene: -
CDR3 DNA: TGTGCCAGCAGTGAAAGGCTACAGGTGGCTGGAAACACCATATATTTT
CDR3 protein: CASSERLQVAGNTIYF

V gene: TRBV7-2
clone size: -
J gene: TRBJ2-7
D gene: TRBD1
CDR3 DNA: TGTGCCAGCAGCCCAGGGAGGGGACAGGGGCACGAGCAGTACTTC
CDR3 protein: CASSPGRGQGHEQYF

V gene: TRBV7-2
clone size: -
J gene: TRBJ1-4
D gene: -
CDR3 DNA: TGTGCCAGCAGCTTAAGCCAACAGGGAGAAAAACTGTTTTTT
CDR3 protein: CASSLSQQGEKLFF